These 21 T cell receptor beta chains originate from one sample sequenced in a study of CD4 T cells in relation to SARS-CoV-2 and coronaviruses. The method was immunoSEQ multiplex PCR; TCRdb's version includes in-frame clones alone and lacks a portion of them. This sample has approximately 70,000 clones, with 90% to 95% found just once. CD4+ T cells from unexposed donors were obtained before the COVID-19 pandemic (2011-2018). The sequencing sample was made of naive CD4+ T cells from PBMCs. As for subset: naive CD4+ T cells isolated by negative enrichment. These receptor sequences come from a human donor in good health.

CDR3 in amino acids: CASSGQVSGTEAFF. For the CDR3, the DNA is TGTGCCAGCAGCGGACAGGTTTCGGGGACTGAAGCTTTCTTT. The chain combines TRBV9 with TRBJ1-1; tentatively, D is TRBD1 (6 bases). Germline V CDR1 and CDR2: SGDLS, YYNGEE. V gave up 3 bases and J gave up 5 bases, with 14 bases separating them. This CDR3 has 14 amino acids.

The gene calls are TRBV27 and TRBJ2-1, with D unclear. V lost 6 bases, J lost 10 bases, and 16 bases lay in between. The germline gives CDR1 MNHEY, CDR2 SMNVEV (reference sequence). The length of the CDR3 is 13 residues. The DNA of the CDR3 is TGTGCCAGCAGAGCCCCGGACGGCCGAGAGCAGTTCTTC. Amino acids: CASRAPDGREQFF.

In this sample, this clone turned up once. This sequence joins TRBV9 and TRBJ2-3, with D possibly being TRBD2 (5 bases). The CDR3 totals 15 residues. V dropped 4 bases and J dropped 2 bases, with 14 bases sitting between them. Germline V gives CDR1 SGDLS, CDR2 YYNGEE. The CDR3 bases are TGTGCCAGCAGCATGCGGACGGACTTCACAGATACGCAGTATTTT. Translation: CASSMRTDFTDTQYF.

CDR3 DNA sequence: TGCGCCAGCAGCTGGGAGGGAATACAGGGCTACGAGCAGTACTTC. Translation gives CASSWEGIQGYEQYF. V gene TRBV5-1 combines with J gene TRBJ2-7, with a weak D call TRBD2 (7 bases). Germline V CDR1 and CDR2: SGHRS, YFSETQ. This CDR3 spans 15 amino acids. V lost 3 bases to trimming and J lost 3 bases, with 16 bases between them.

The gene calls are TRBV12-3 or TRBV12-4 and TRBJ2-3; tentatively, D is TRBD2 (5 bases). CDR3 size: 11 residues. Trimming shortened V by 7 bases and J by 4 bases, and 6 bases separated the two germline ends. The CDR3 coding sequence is TGTGCCAGCATCGGGGCAGATACGCAGTATTTT. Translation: CASIGADTQYF.

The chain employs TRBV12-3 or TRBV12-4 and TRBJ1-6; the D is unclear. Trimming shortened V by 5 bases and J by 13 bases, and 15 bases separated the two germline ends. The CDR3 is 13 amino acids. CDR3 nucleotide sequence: TGTGCCAGCAGTCCCCAGGTTAGGTCGCCCCTCCACTTT. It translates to CASSPQVRSPLHF.

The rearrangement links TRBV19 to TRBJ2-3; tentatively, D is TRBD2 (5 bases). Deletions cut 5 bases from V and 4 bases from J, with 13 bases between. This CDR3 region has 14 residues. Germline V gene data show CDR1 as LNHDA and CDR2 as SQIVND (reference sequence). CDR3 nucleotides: TGTGCCAGTAGTCCCCAAATGCGGGCAGATACGCAGTATTTT. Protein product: CASSPQMRADTQYF.

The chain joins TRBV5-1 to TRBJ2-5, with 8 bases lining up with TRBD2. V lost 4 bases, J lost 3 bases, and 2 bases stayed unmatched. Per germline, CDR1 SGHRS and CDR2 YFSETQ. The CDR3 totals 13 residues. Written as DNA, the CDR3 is TGCGCCAGCAGCCGGGGGGGTGAAGAGACCCAGTACTTC. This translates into CASSRGGEETQYF.

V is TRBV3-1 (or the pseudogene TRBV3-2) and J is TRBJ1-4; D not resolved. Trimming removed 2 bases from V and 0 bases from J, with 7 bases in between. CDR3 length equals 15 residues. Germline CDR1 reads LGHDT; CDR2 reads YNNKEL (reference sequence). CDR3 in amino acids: CASSQRSATNEKLFF. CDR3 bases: TGTGCCAGCAGCCAAAGATCCGCAACTAATGAAAAACTGTTTTTT.

The CDR3 loop is CASSLRGGAGELFF. CDR3 coding DNA: TGTGCCAGCAGCCTCAGAGGGGGTGCCGGGGAGCTGTTTTTT. The chain couples TRBV6-5 to TRBJ2-2, with D perhaps TRBD1 (6 bases). V was cut by 6 bases and J by 6 bases, with 14 bases left in between. The CDR3 is 14 residues long. Germline CDR1 reads MNHEY; CDR2 reads SVGAGI.

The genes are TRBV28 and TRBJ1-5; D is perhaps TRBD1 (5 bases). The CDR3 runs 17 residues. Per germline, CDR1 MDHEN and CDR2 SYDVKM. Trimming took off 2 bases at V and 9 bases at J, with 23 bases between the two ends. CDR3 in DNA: TGTGCCAGCAGTTTAGGGGTCGGGGGTAACCCCCGATCGCCCCAGCATTTT. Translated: CASSLGVGGNPRSPQHF.

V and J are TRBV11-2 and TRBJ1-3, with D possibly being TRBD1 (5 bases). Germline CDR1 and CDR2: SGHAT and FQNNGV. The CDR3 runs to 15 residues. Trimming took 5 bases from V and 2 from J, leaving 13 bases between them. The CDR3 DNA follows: TGTGCCAGCAGCACGTCGGGGGTCGCTGGAAACACCATATATTTT. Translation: CASSTSGVAGNTIYF.

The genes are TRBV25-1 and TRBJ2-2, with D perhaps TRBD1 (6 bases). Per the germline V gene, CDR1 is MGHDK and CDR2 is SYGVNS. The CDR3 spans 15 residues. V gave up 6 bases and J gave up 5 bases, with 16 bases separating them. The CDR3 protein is CASRQGKGRTGELFF. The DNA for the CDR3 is TGTGCCAGCAGACAGGGTAAGGGAAGGACCGGGGAGCTGTTTTTT.

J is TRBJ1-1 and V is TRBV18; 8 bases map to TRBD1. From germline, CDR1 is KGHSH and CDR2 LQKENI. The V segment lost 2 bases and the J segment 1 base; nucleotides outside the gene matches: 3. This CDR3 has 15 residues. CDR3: CASSPGQGRNTEAFF. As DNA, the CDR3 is TGTGCCAGCTCACCAGGACAGGGACGGAACACTGAAGCTTTCTTT.

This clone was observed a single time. In nucleotides, the CDR3 is TGTGCCAGCATCCCCCGGGAGGATAGAGGAAACACCATATATTTT. Translating it yields CASIPREDRGNTIYF. V gene TRBV28 combines with J gene TRBJ1-3; D is undetermined. Trimming removed 7 bases from V and 4 bases from J, with 17 bases in between. There are 15 residues in the CDR3. The germline V gene encodes CDR1 MDHEN and CDR2 SYDVKM. Full variable domain (outside the CDR3, taken from reference TRBV28 and TRBJ1-3): DVKVTQSSRYLVKRTGEKVFLECVQDMDHENMFWYRQDPGLGLRLIYFSYDVKMKEKGDIPEGYSVSREKKERFSLILESASTNQTSMYLCASIPREDRGNTIYFGEGSWLTVV.

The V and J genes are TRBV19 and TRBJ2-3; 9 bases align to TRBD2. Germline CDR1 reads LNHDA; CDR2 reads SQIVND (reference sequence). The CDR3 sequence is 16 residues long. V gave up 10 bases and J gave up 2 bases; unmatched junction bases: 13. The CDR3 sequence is CATARVAGAVTDTQYF. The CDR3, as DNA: TGTGCCACCGCCCGGGTAGCGGGGGCCGTCACAGATACGCAGTATTTT. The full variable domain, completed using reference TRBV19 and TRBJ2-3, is DGGITQSPKYLFRKEGQNVTLSCEQNLNHDAMYWYRQDPGQGLRLIYYSQIVNDFQKGDIAEGYSVSREKKESFPLTVTSAQKNPTAFYLCATARVAGAVTDTQYFGPGTRLTVL.

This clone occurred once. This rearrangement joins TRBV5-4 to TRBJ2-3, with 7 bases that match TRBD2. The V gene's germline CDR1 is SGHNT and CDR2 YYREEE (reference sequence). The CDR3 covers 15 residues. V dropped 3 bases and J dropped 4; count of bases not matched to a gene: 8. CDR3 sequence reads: CASSSRDYKPDTQYF. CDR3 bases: TGTGCCAGCAGCTCCCGGGACTACAAACCAGATACGCAGTATTTT.

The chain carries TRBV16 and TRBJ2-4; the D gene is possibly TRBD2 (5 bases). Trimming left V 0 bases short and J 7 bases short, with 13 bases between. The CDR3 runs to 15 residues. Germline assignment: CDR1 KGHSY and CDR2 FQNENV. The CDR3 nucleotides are TGTGCCAGCAGCCAATCGCCGGGGATCGGTAACATTCAGTACTTC. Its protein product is CASSQSPGIGNIQYF.

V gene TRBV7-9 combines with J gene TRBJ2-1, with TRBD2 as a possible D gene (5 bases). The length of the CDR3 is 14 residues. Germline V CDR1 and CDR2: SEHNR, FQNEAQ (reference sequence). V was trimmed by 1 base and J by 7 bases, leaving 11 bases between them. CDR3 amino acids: CASSLGPSGNEQFF. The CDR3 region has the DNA TGTGCCAGCAGCTTAGGGCCCTCGGGAAATGAGCAGTTCTTC.

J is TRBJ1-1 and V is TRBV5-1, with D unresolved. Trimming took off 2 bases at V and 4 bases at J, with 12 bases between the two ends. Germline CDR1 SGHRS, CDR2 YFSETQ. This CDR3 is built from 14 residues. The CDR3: CASSLRVVGTEAFF. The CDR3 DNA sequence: TGCGCCAGCAGCTTACGGGTAGTTGGCACTGAAGCTTTCTTT.

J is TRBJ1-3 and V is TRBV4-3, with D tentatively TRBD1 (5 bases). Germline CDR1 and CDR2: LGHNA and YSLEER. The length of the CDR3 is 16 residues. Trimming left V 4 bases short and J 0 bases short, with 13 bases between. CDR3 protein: CASSPLLQGSGNTIYF. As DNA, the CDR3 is TGCGCCAGCAGCCCCCTTCTGCAGGGCTCTGGAAACACCATATATTTT.